These T cell receptor beta chains were read from a single sample in a study of T cell responses to AZD1222 COVID-19 vaccine. TCRdb's copy holds only in-frame clones and misses some; the assay was immunoSEQ multiplex PCR. The top ten clones hold roughly 2% of a sample with some 150,000 clones, 70% to 90% of them seen once. The specimen comprised peripheral blood, sampled on day 0 of AZD1222 vaccination. The receptor source for this set is an adult in good health. Each CDR3 is given with its conserved first and last residue. Fields, in order: CDR3 length, V gene, J gene, clone size, CDR3 protein. Rows may omit the clone size; those that give it use once, few, many or a size class.

14,TRBV6-2/TRBV6-3,TRBJ1-5,-,CASSPDGSPQPQHF
16,TRBV5-1,TRBJ1-4,-,CASSRGGTPPNEKLFF
15,TRBV19,TRBJ1-5,few,CASSPAGGPNQPQHF
14,TRBV19,TRBJ2-1,-,CASSIDTGHNEQFF
14,TRBV7-9,TRBJ1-1,few,CASSLKDVNTEAFF
16,TRBV28,TRBJ1-5,-,CASSFVRGASNQPQHF
16,TRBV9,TRBJ2-1,-,CASSVYVESSYNEQFF
15,TRBV9,TRBJ1-1,-,CASSASDRPNTEAFF
13,TRBV7-6,TRBJ2-5,-,CASSLAFLETQYF
13,TRBV6-5,TRBJ1-2,-,CASSSLGGYGYTF
15,TRBV19,TRBJ1-1,-,CASTTLRDKNTEAFF
17,TRBV4-1,TRBJ2-1,-,CASSQDSGRAGYNEQFF
15,TRBV5-1,TRBJ2-3,-,CASSLGRGASLTQYF
15,TRBV2,TRBJ2-1,-,CASTAFGGPRAEQFF
14,TRBV3-1/TRBV3-2,TRBJ1-1,-,CASSRGTGNTEAFF
12,TRBV11-3,TRBJ2-7,-,CASSARDSEQYF
13,TRBV10-3,TRBJ2-7,-,CAISDGSSYEQYF
17,TRBV15,TRBJ2-7,-,CATSRDFSSGSNNEQYF
13,TRBV5-4,TRBJ2-4,-,CASSRNSDWLQYF